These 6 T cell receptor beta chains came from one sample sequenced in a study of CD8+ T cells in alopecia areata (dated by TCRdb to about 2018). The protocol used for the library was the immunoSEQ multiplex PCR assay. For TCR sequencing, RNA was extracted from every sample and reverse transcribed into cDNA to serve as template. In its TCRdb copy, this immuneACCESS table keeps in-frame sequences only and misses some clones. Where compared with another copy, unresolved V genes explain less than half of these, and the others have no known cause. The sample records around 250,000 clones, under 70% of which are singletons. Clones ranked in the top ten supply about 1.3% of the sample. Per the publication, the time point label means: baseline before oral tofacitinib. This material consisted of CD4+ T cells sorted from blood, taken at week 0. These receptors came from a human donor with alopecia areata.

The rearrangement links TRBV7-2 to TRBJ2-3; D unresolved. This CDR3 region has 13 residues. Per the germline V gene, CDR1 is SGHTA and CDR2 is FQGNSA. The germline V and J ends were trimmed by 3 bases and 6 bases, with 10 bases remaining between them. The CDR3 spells CASSFTMGDTQYF. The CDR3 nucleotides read TGTGCCAGCAGCTTTACGATGGGGGATACGCAGTATTTT. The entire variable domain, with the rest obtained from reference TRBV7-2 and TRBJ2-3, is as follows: GAGVSQSPSNKVTEKGKDVELRCDPISGHTALYWYRQSLGQGLEFLIYFQGNSAPDKSGLPSDRFSAERTGGSVSTLTIQRTQQEDSAVYLCASSFTMGDTQYFGPGTRLTVL.

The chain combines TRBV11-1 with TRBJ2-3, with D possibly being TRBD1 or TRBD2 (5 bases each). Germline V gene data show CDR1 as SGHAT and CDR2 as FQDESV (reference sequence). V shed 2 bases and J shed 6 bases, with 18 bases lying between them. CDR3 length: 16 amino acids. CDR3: CASSLRRGQGYDTQYF. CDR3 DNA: TGTGCCAGCAGCTTAAGGAGAGGGCAGGGCTATGATACGCAGTATTTT.

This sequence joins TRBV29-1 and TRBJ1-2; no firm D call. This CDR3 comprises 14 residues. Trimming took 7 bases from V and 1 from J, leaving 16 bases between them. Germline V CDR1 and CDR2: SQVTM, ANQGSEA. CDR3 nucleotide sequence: TGCAGCGCCCAGATGAGAACCCGTAACTATGGCTACACCTTC. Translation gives CSAQMRTRNYGYTF.

The CDR3 DNA sequence: TGCAGCGTTAGATCTAGCGGGGGGGTCTACGAGCAGTACTTC. It codes for CSVRSSGGVYEQYF. This sequence joins TRBV29-1 and TRBJ2-7, with TRBD2 identical over 12 bases. The germline CDR1 and CDR2 sequences are SQVTM and ANQGSEA. The CDR3 length is 14 residues. The V gene end was trimmed by 5 bases and the J gene end by 3 bases; junction bases not matched to a gene: 5.

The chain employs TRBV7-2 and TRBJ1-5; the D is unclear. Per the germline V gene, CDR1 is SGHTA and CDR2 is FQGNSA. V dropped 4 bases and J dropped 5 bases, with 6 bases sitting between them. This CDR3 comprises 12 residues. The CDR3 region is CASSSRYQPQHF. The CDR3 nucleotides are TGTGCCAGCAGCTCCCGTTATCAGCCCCAGCATTTT.

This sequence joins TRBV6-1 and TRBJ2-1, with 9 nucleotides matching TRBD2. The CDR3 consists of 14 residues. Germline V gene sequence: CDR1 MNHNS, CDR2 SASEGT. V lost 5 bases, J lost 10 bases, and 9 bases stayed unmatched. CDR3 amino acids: CASSIGGGAREQFF. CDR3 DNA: TGTGCCAGCAGTATAGGCGGGGGGGCACGGGAGCAGTTCTTC.